This T cell receptor (beta chain) emerged from a study of CD8 T cells in ankylosing spondylitis. Study-level points and caveats: Within matched ankylosing spondylitis synovial fluid, disease-linked clones were reportedly significantly enriched. Several highly homologous variants made up a TCR beta motif that seemed to typify ankylosing spondylitis blood.

This clonotype was picked up many times. Its specificity is unknown. TCRdb analysed the 5' RACE reads with MiXCR anew, one entry per CDR3 protein. The profile covers 250,000 or so distinct CDR3 sequences, with roughly 25% appearing a single time and approximately 0.61% taken by the ten largest. Germline loops: CDR1 SGDLS, CDR2 YYNGEE. The CDR3 has 14 amino acids. V was trimmed by 2 bases and J by 2 bases, leaving 7 bases between them. The chain employs TRBV9 and TRBJ2-2; the D gene is possibly TRBD2 (6 bases). Sequenced material: blood, either unsorted or a sorted T cell fraction (not recorded which). The clonotype comes from a male donor with ankylosing spondylitis or in good health (not recorded which). DNA for the CDR3: TGTGCCAGCAGCGTGGGGACTAACACCGGGGAGCTGTTTTTT. Translated, it gives CASSVGTNTGELFF.